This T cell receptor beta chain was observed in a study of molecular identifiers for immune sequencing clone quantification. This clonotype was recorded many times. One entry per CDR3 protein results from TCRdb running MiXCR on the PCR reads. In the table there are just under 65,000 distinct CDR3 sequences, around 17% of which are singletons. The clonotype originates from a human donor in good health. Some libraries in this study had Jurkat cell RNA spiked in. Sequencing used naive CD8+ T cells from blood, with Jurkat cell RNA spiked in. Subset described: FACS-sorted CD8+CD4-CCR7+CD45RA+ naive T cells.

Written as DNA, the CDR3 is TGTGCCAGCAGTTTTGTAAGGGGCCACACTGAAGCTTTCTTT. It translates to CASSFVRGHTEAFF. V is TRBV28 and J is TRBJ1-1; D possibly corresponds to TRBD1 (5 bases). Germline V gene lookup returns CDR1 MDHEN and CDR2 SYDVKM. The CDR3 loop spans 14 amino acids. The V and J ends lost 3 bases and 3 bases respectively, with 11 bases between them.